One sample yielded the 22 T cell receptor beta chains listed below, sequenced in a study of T cell responses to AZD1222 COVID-19 vaccine. Libraries were prepared by immunoSEQ multiplex PCR; TCRdb keeps only in-frame clonotypes and omits some of them. The sample lists roughly 130,000 clones; around 90% were seen once. This specimen was peripheral blood, taken 28 days after the second AZD1222 dose. Receptors originate from an adult who received the AZD1222 COVID-19 vaccine.

This chain connects TRBV7-3 to TRBJ1-6; D not certain. Trimming took off 5 bases at V and 7 bases at J, with 15 bases between the two ends. The CDR3 is 15 amino acids. CDR1 SGHTA and CDR2 FQGTGA come from the germline V gene. CDR3 region: CASSPWGRRNSPLHF. In DNA, the CDR3 is TGTGCCAGCAGCCCGTGGGGAAGGCGAAATTCACCCCTCCACTTT.

The CDR3 DNA reads as TGTGCCAGCAGCTTGGACTGGAGCAATGAGCAGTTCTTC. Its translation: CASSLDWSNEQFF. This chain connects TRBV7-8 to TRBJ2-1, with D maybe TRBD2 (5 bases). The V gene's germline CDR1 is SGHVS and CDR2 FQNEAQ. The germline V and J ends were trimmed by 3 bases and 6 bases, with 9 bases remaining between them. The CDR3 contains 13 residues.

The V gene is TRBV20-1, the J gene TRBJ1-5; no clear D gene. Trimming cost V 3 bases and J 3 bases, with 6 bases left between them. The CDR3 is 12 amino acids. Germline-derived CDR1 and CDR2 are DFQATT and SNEGSKA (reference sequence). CDR3 sequence: CSASHPNQPQHF. DNA for the CDR3: TGCAGTGCTAGTCACCCCAATCAGCCCCAGCATTTT.

This clone was recorded once. In DNA, the CDR3 is TGTGCCAGCAGCTGGACAGGGGAGAATTCACCCCTCCACTTT. Translating gives CASSWTGENSPLHF. The V and J genes are TRBV3-1 (or the pseudogene TRBV3-2) and TRBJ1-6, with TRBD1 matching 9 bases. The germline V gene encodes CDR1 LGHDT and CDR2 YNNKEL (reference sequence). Trimming at V came to 5 bases and at J to 7 bases, leaving 3 bases not matched to a gene. The CDR3 runs 14 residues.

The rearrangement uses TRBV28 and TRBJ1-1; D unresolved. Per germline, CDR1 MDHEN and CDR2 SYDVKM. The CDR3 runs 13 residues. Trimming left V 5 bases short and J 9 bases short, with 16 bases between. CDR3 DNA sequence: TGTGCCAGCAGTCACTCCTTGGGAGGAAAAGCTTTCTTT. Amino acid sequence: CASSHSLGGKAFF.

V and J are TRBV24-1 and TRBJ1-4; D gene unclear. CDR3 length: 12 residues. Deletions cut 12 bases from V and 8 bases from J, with 15 bases between. Germline V gene lookup returns CDR1 KGHDR and CDR2 SFDVKD. This CDR3 is CAPDPPREKLFF. DNA of the CDR3: TGTGCCCCGGATCCACCGCGGGAAAAACTGTTTTTT.

The rearrangement uses TRBV7-2 and TRBJ2-7; 9 bases fit TRBD2. Germline V gene lookup returns CDR1 SGHTA and CDR2 FQGNSA. The CDR3 loop spans 15 amino acids. The ends lost 6 bases at V and 2 bases at J; junction bases unmatched: 8. CDR3 in amino acids: CASRPHSGGPYEQYF. In DNA form, the CDR3 reads TGTGCCAGCAGGCCTCATAGCGGGGGCCCCTACGAGCAGTACTTC.

The rearrangement uses TRBV12-3 or TRBV12-4 and TRBJ1-5; TRBD1 might be the D (5 bases). This CDR3 region has 13 residues. V lost 4 bases and J lost 7, with 11 bases in between. This CDR3 is CASSWGKGQPQHF. CDR3 coding DNA: TGTGCCAGCAGTTGGGGGAAAGGGCAGCCCCAGCATTTT.

The gene calls are TRBV5-8 and TRBJ2-7; no reliable D call. The CDR3 extends over 15 amino acids. Germline-derived CDR1 and CDR2 are SGHTS and YDEGEE. Trimming cost V 0 bases and J 4 bases, with 14 bases left between them. In nucleotides, the CDR3 is TGTGCCAGCAGCTTGGCAGGCGGCGATTATTACGAGCAGTACTTC. This translates into CASSLAGGDYYEQYF.

The chain carries TRBV14 and TRBJ2-2; 7 bases align to TRBD2. CDR1 is SGHDN, CDR2 FVKESK, per germline. J gave up 1 base and V 1 base, and 18 bases lay outside the gene matches. The CDR3 consists of 21 residues. CDR3 coding DNA: TGTGCCAGCAGCCAAGCGACCATTGGGTACCGGGCTAGCGGGAACACCGGGGAGCTGTTTTTT. This encodes CASSQATIGYRASGNTGELFF.

The CDR3 spells CASSQDRSSGNTIYF. The CDR3 nucleotides are TGTGCCAGCAGCCAAGACAGGAGCTCTGGAAACACCATATATTTT. This chain uses TRBV4-2 with TRBJ1-3; D gene unclear. V lost 0 bases and J 0 bases, leaving 6 bases between the germline ends. This CDR3 has 15 residues. Germline CDR1 LGHNA, CDR2 YNFKEQ.

V is TRBV3-1 (or the pseudogene TRBV3-2) and J is TRBJ2-1; D perhaps matches TRBD2 (5 bases). Germline values: CDR1 LGHDT, CDR2 YNNKEL (reference sequence). V was clipped by 0 bases and J by 6 bases, with 15 bases between them. The CDR3 consists of 16 residues. In DNA, the CDR3 is TGTGCCAGCAGCCAAGACTGGAGAGGGCCGGTCAATGAGCAGTTCTTC. It encodes CASSQDWRGPVNEQFF.

The chain carries TRBV11-2 and TRBJ2-7; the D is unclear. Trimming took off 0 bases at V and 1 base at J, with 10 bases between the two ends. The CDR3 is 15 residues long. Germline V gene sequence: CDR1 SGHAT, CDR2 FQNNGV. In DNA form, the CDR3 reads TGTGCCAGCAGCTTAGAACGGCAGATTTCCTACGAGCAGTACTTC. It yields the protein CASSLERQISYEQYF.

The rearrangement uses TRBV5-1 and TRBJ1-2, with a weak D call TRBD1 (6 bases). Trimming stripped 4 bases from V and 0 bases from J, with 22 bases between. This CDR3 is 18 amino acids long. The V gene's germline CDR1 is SGHRS and CDR2 YFSETQ. CDR3 DNA: TGCGCCAGCAGCAGGGGGACGGCGGTTCGGCGCTCTAACTATGGCTACACCTTC. It yields the protein CASSRGTAVRRSNYGYTF.

The chain couples TRBV10-3 to TRBJ2-2; D is possibly TRBD2 (6 bases). CDR1 is ENHRY and CDR2 is SYGVKD in the germline V gene. The V and J ends lost 10 bases and 0 bases respectively, with 15 bases between them. This CDR3 spans 15 amino acids. The CDR3 coding sequence is TGTGCCACCCGATCTAGCGACACGAACACCGGGGAGCTGTTTTTT. Protein sequence: CATRSSDTNTGELFF.

J is TRBJ1-5 and V is TRBV28, with no clear D. V was cut by 6 bases and J by 5 bases, with 8 bases left in between. The germline V gene has CDR1 MDHEN and CDR2 SYDVKM. The CDR3 consists of 12 residues. CDR3: CASRPNHQPQHF. CDR3 bases: TGTGCCAGCAGGCCAAATCATCAGCCCCAGCATTTT.

The V call is TRBV9, the J call TRBJ1-2; unclear D gene. The germline V and J ends were trimmed by 4 bases and 6 bases, with 16 bases remaining between them. This CDR3 spans 14 amino acids. CDR1 is SGDLS and CDR2 is YYNGEE in the germline V gene. The CDR3 reads CASSPPDPEDGYTF. In DNA form, the CDR3 reads TGTGCCAGCAGCCCACCGGACCCGGAGGATGGCTACACCTTC.

The chain links TRBV23-1 to TRBJ2-7; D is unclear. TRBV23-1 is filed as an ORF, its function uncertain. This CDR3 contains 16 residues. With 2 bases removed from V and 9 bases from J, the gap between germline ends came to 23 bases. The CDR3 here is CASSQPNTGSPPVQYF. CDR3 nucleotide sequence: TGCGCCAGCAGTCAACCGAACACGGGCAGCCCTCCTGTGCAGTACTTC.

This clone has a single count. V and J are TRBV18 and TRBJ2-7; maybe TRBD2 (5 bases). Germline V gene data show CDR1 as KGHSH and CDR2 as LQKENI. V was trimmed by 0 bases and J by 2 bases, leaving 11 bases between them. This CDR3 comprises 15 residues. In DNA form, the CDR3 reads TGTGCCAGCTCACCACCTAGCGTATCCGCCTACGAGCAGTACTTC. Translation: CASSPPSVSAYEQYF.

This chain joins TRBV7-3 and TRBJ2-1, with 7 bases fitting TRBD1. V shed 5 bases and J 5 bases; nucleotides not matched to a gene: 9. The CDR3 length is 15 residues. CDR1 and CDR2 (germline): SGHTA, FQGTGA. The CDR3 spells CASSNPPGQNNEQFF. The CDR3 DNA reads as TGTGCCAGCAGCAATCCCCCGGGACAGAACAATGAGCAGTTCTTC.

V usage is TRBV4-3 and J usage is TRBJ1-1; no clear D. Germline V gene lookup returns CDR1 LGHNA and CDR2 YSLEER. This CDR3 has 16 amino acids. Trimming left V 0 bases short and J 0 bases short, with 11 bases between. The CDR3 is CASSQDNRFMNTEAFF. The DNA of the CDR3 is TGCGCCAGCAGCCAAGATAATAGGTTCATGAACACTGAAGCTTTCTTT.

This chain uses TRBV7-3 with TRBJ2-1; D possibly corresponds to TRBD2 (5 bases). Germline CDR1 reads SGHTA; CDR2 reads FQGTGA. The CDR3 consists of 16 residues. V dropped 0 bases and J dropped 5 bases, with 14 bases sitting between them. The CDR3 nucleotides read TGTGCCAGCAGCTTAACGGGCGGAGGCGACCACAATGAGCAGTTCTTC. This encodes CASSLTGGGDHNEQFF.